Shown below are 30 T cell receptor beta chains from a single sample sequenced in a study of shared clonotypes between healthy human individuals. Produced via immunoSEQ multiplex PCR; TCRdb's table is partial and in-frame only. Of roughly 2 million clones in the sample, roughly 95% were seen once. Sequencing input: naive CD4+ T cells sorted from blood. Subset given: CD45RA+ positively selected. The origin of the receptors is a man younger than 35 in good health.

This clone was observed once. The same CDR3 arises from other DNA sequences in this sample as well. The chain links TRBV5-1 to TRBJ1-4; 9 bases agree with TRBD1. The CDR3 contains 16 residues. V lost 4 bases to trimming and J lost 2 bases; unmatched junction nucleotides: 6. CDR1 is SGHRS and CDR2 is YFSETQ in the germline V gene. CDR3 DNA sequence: TGCGCCAGCAGCCCGGGACAGGGTGGGACTAATGAAAAACTGTTTTTT. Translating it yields CASSPGQGGTNEKLFF.

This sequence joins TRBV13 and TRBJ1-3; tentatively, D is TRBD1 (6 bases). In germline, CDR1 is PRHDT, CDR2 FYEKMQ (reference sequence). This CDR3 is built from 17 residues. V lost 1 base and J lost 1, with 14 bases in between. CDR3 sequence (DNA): TGTGCCAGCAGCTTAGACACCCTACAGGGTTCTGGAAACACCATATATTTT. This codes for CASSLDTLQGSGNTIYF.

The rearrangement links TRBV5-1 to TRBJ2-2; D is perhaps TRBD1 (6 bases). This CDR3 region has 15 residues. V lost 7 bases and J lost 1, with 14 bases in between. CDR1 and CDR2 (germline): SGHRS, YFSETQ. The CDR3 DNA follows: TGCGCCAGCTCCTTGGGACACGTGAACACCGGGGAGCTGTTTTTT. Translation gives CASSLGHVNTGELFF.

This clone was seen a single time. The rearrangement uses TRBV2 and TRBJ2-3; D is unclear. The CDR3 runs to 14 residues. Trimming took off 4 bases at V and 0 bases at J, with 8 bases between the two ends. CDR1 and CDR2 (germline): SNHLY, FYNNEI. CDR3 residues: CASSGLPSTDTQYF. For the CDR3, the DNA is TGTGCCAGCAGTGGGCTCCCTAGCACAGATACGCAGTATTTT.

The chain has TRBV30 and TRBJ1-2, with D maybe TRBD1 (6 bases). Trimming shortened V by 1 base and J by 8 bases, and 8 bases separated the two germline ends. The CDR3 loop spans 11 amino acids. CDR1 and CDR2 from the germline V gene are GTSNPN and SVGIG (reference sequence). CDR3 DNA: TGTGCCTGGAGTGCCCAGGGGGGCTACACCTTC. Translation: CAWSAQGGYTF. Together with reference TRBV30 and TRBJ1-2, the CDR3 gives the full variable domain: SQTIHQWPATLVQPVGSPLSLECTVEGTSNPNLYWYRQAAGRGLQLLFYSVGIGQISSEVPQNLSASRPQDRQFILSSKKLLLSDSGFYLCAWSAQGGYTFGSGTRLTVV.

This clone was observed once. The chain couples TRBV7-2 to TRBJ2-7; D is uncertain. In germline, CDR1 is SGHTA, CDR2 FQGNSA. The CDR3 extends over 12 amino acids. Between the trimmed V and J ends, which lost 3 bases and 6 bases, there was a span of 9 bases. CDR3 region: CASSFPLGEQYF. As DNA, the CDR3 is TGTGCCAGCAGCTTCCCCCTGGGCGAGCAGTACTTC. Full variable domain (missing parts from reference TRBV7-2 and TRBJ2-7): GAGVSQSPSNKVTEKGKDVELRCDPISGHTALYWYRQSLGQGLEFLIYFQGNSAPDKSGLPSDRFSAERTGGSVSTLTIQRTQQEDSAVYLCASSFPLGEQYFGPGTRLTVT.

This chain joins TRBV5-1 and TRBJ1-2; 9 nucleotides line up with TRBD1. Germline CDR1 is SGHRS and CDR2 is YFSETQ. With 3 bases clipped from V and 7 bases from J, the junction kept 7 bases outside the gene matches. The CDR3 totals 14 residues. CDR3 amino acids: CASSSPGQGFGYTF. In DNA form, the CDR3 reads TGCGCCAGCAGCTCTCCGGGACAGGGCTTTGGCTACACCTTC.

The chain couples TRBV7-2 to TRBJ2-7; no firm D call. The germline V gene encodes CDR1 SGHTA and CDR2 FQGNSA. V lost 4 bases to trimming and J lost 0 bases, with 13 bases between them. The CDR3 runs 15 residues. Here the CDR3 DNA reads TGTGCCAGCAGCTCCCCCCTCGCAGCCTCCTACGAGCAGTACTTC. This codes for CASSSPLAASYEQYF.

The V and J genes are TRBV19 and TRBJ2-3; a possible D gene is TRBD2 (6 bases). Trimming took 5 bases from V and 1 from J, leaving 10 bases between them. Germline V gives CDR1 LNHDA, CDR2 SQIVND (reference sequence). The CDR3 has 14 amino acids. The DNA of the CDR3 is TGTGCCAGTAGTCGAGGAGGGGGCACAGATACGCAGTATTTT. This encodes CASSRGGGTDTQYF.

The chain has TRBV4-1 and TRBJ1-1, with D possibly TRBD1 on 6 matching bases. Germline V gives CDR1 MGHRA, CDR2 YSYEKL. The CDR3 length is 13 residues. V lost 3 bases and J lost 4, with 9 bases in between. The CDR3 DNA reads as TGCGCCAGCAGCCATATGGGGGCCACTGAAGCTTTCTTT. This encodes CASSHMGATEAFF.

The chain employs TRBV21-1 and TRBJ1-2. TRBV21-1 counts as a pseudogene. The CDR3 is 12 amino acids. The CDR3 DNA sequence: TGTGCCAGCAGCCCCCACCGGTGTGGCTACACCTTC. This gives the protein CASSPHRCGYTF.

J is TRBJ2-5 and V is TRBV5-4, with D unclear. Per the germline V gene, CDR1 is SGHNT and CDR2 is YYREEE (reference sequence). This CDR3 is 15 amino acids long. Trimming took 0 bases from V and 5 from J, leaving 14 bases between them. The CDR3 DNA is TGTGCCAGCAGCTTGGCAGTGACGACCCAGGAGACCCAGTACTTC. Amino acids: CASSLAVTTQETQYF.

The DNA for the CDR3 is TGTGCCACCAGCAGAGGTGGAGGCATCTACGAGCAGTACTTC. This encodes CATSRGGGIYEQYF. The chain has TRBV15 and TRBJ2-7; tentatively, D is TRBD2 (5 bases). The germline V and J ends were trimmed by 1 base and 3 bases, with 10 bases remaining between them. Germline CDR1 and CDR2: LNHNV and YYDKDF (reference sequence). The CDR3 sequence is 14 residues long.

The CDR3 reads CASSQVSTSNTGELFF. Here the CDR3 DNA reads TGCGCCAGCAGCCAAGTGTCGACTAGTAACACCGGGGAGCTGTTTTTT. V usage is TRBV4-1 and J usage is TRBJ2-2; a possible D gene is TRBD2 (6 bases). The germline gives CDR1 MGHRA, CDR2 YSYEKL. Trimming stripped 1 base from V and 2 bases from J, with 11 bases between. The CDR3 has 16 amino acids.

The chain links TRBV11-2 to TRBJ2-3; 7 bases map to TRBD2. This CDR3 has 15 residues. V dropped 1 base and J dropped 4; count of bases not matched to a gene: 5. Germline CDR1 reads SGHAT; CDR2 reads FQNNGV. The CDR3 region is CASSLVGGSSDTQYF. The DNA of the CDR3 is TGTGCCAGCAGCTTAGTGGGGGGGAGCTCAGATACGCAGTATTTT.

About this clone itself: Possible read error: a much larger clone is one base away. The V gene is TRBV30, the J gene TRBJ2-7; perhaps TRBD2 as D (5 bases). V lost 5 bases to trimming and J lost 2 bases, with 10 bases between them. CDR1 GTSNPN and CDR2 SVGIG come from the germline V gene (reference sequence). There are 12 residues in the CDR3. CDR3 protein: CAWGRDTYEQYF. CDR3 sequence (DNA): TGTGCCTGGGGTCGGGATACCTACGAGCAGTACTTC.

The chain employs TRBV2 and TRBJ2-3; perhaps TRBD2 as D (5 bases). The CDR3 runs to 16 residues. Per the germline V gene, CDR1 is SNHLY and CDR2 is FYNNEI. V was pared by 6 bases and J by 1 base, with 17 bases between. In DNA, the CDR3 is TGTGCCAGCAGCGGTCTAGGCGCGGGTGGCACAGATACGCAGTATTTT. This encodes CASSGLGAGGTDTQYF.

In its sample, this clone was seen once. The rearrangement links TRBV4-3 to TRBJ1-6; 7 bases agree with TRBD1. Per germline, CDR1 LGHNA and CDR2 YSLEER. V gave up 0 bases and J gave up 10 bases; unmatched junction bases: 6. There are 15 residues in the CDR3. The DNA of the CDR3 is TGCGCCAGCAGCCAAGAAGGAGGGGGCTGGTCACCCCTCCACTTT. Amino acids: CASSQEGGGWSPLHF.

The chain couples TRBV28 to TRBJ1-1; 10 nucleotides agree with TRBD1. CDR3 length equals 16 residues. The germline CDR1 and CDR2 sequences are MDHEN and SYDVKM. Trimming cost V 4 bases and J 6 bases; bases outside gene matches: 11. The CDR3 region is CASSSRTTGGAAEAFF. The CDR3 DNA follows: TGTGCCAGCAGTTCCCGTACGACAGGGGGCGCGGCTGAAGCTTTCTTT.

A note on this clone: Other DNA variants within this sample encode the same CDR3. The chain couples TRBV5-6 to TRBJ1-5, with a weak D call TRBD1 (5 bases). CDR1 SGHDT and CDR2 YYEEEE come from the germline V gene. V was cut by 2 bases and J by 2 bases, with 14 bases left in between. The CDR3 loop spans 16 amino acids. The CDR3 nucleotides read TGTGCCAGCAGCTTACTGGCCGGGACTGGCAATCAGCCCCAGCATTTT. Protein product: CASSLLAGTGNQPQHF.

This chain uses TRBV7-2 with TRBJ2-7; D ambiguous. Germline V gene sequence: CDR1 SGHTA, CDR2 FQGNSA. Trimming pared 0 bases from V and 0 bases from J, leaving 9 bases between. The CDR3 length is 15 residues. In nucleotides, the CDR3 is TGTGCCAGCAGCTTAGCGCTCGACACCTCCTACGAGCAGTACTTC. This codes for CASSLALDTSYEQYF.

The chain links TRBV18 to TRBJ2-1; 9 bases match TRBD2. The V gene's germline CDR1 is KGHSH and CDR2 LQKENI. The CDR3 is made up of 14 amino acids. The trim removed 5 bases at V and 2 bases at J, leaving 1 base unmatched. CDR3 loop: CASSGLATYNEQFF. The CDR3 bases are TGTGCCAGCTCAGGACTAGCGACCTACAATGAGCAGTTCTTC.

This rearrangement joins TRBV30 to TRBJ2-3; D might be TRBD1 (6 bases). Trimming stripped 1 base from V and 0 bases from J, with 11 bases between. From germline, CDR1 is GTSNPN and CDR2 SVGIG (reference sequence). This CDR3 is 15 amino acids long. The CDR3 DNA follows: TGTGCCTGGAGTGACTCAGGGGAAAGCACAGATACGCAGTATTTT. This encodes CAWSDSGESTDTQYF.

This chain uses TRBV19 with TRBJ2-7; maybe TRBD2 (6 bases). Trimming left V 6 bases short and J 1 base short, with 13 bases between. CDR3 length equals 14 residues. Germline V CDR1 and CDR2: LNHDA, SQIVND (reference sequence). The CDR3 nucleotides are TGTGCCAGTAGCGCCGCCGCGGGATCCTACGAGCAGTACTTC. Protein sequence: CASSAAAGSYEQYF.

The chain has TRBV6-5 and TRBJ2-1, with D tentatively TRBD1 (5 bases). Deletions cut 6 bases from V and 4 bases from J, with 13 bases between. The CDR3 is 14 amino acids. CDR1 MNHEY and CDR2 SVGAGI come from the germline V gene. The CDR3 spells CASRKNDRYNEQFF. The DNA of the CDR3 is TGTGCCAGCAGGAAAAACGACAGATACAATGAGCAGTTCTTC.

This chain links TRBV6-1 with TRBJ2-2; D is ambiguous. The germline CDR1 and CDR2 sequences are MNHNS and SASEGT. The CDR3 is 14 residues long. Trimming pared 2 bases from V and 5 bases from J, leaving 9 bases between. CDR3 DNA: TGTGCCAGCAGTGAAAAGTGGTTGACCGGGGAGCTGTTTTTT. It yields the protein CASSEKWLTGELFF.

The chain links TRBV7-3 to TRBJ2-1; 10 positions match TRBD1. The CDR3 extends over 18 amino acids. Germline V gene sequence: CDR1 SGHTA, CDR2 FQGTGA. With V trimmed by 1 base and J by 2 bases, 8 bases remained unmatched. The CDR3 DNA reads TGTGCCAGCAGCTTAAAGGGGACAGGGGACAAACCCTACAATGAGCAGTTCTTC. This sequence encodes CASSLKGTGDKPYNEQFF.

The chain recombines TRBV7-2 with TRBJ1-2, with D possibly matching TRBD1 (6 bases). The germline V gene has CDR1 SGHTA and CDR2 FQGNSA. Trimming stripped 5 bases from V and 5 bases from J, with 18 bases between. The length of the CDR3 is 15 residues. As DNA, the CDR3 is TGTGCCAGCAGCCTTGAGGCCAGGGGAGGGTATGGCTACACCTTC. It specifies CASSLEARGGYGYTF.

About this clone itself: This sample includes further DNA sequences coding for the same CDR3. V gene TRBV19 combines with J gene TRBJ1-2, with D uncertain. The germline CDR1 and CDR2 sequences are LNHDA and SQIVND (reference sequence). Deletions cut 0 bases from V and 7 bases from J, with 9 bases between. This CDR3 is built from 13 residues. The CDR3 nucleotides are TGTGCCAGTAGTATAGATCGATCAAGTGGCTACACCTTC. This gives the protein CASSIDRSSGYTF.

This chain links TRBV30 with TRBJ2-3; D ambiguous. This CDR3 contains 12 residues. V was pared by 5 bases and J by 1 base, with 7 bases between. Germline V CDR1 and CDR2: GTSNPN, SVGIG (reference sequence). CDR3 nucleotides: TGTGCCTGGCGGTGGGGCACAGATACGCAGTATTTT. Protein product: CAWRWGTDTQYF. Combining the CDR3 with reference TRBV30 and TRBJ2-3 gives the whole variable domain SQTIHQWPATLVQPVGSPLSLECTVEGTSNPNLYWYRQAAGRGLQLLFYSVGIGQISSEVPQNLSASRPQDRQFILSSKKLLLSDSGFYLCAWRWGTDTQYFGPGTRLTVL.